This TCR beta chain derives from a study of blood T cells in healthy people across ages. The authors ran a second PCR of about 6 to 11 cycles using a sample-barcoded 5' primer and a J-beta primer mix. Each CDR3 protein gets one entry after TCRdb re-called the 5' RACE reads with MiXCR. The sample holds 650,000 to 1,000,000 distinct CDR3 sequences, 36% seen once. It was about 9.4 milliliters of peripheral blood that were drawn from each donor. Per the germline V gene, CDR1 is SGHDN and CDR2 is FVKESK. The CDR3 has 15 residues. V dropped 3 bases and J dropped 2 bases, with 13 bases sitting between them. V gene TRBV14 combines with J gene TRBJ1-2; the D gene is possibly TRBD1 (6 bases). Sequenced: blood. This receptor was identified in a man younger than 35 in good health. This CDR3 reads CASSQGGYLNYGYTF. CDR3 DNA: TGTGCCAGCAGCCAGGGGGGCTATCTAAACTATGGCTACACCTTC.